The rows below give T cell receptor beta chains drawn from one sample of a study of cytomegalovirus exposure and HLA in healthy donors. The table came from immunoSEQ multiplex PCR; TCRdb's copy has only in-frame clones and leaves some out. Here the sample spans 150,000 to 200,000 clones, around two thirds being singletons. Sequenced input: PBMCs. Every receptor here comes from a man aged 40-50 years in good health and CMV-seronegative. Both conserved end residues are part of each CDR3. Fields, in order: V gene, clone size, D gene, J gene, CDR3 protein, CDR3 DNA. The D gene is left open where the match is weak. The size of a clone is reported for some rows only, either as once, few or many, or as a class for expanded clones.

TRBV5-6	NA	NA	TRBJ2-2	CASSPNYASTGELFF	TGTGCCAGCAGCCCAAACTACGCAAGCACCGGGGAGCTGTTTTTT
TRBV6-5	NA	TRBD1	TRBJ1-1	CASSYNAGGRAFF	TGTGCCAGCAGTTACAATGCAGGGGGGCGAGCTTTCTTT
TRBV27	NA	TRBD1	TRBJ1-1	CASKRRIVTGGGTEAFF	TGTGCCAGCAAGCGCCGAATCGTGACAGGGGGTGGCACTGAAGCTTTCTTT
TRBV5-1	NA	TRBD2	TRBJ2-3	CASSRTSGGTDTQYF	TGCGCCAGCAGTCGGACTAGCGGGGGCACAGATACGCAGTATTTT
TRBV28	NA	TRBD1	TRBJ1-2	CASNYVGTGYGYTF	TGTGCCAGCAATTATGTAGGGACAGGTTATGGCTACACCTTC
TRBV2	NA	NA	TRBJ1-2	CASSVGREYDGYTF	TGTGCCAGCAGTGTGGGCAGGGAATATGATGGCTACACCTTC
TRBV28	NA	NA	TRBJ1-5	CASSSAQVNNQPQHF	TGTGCCAGCAGTTCGGCGCAGGTGAACAATCAGCCCCAGCATTTT
TRBV27	NA	TRBD1	TRBJ1-2	CASSSDRAGYGYTF	TGTGCCAGCAGCTCGGACAGGGCTGGCTATGGCTACACCTTC
TRBV19	NA	NA	TRBJ2-2	CASSITGEAGELFF	TGTGCCAGTAGTATAACAGGGGAGGCCGGGGAGCTGTTTTTT
TRBV11-2	NA	NA	TRBJ1-1	CASSLSWGGEAFF	TGTGCCAGCAGCTTAAGTTGGGGAGGCGAAGCTTTCTTT
TRBV19	NA	TRBD1	TRBJ1-5	CASSKLFGDRGGWGNQPQHF	TGTGCCAGTAGTAAACTTTTCGGCGACAGGGGTGGTTGGGGCAATCAGCCCCAGCATTTT
TRBV2	NA	NA	TRBJ2-1	CASSEVANEQFF	TGTGCCAGCAGTGAAGTAGCGAATGAGCAGTTCTTC
TRBV28	NA	NA	TRBJ1-2	CASSRGYSSYGGYTF	TGTGCCAGCAGCCGGGGGTACTCGTCCTATGGAGGCTACACCTTC
TRBV5-1	NA	NA	TRBJ2-7	CASSLATGSSYEQYF	TGCGCCAGCAGCTTGGCCACAGGTAGCTCCTACGAGCAGTACTTC
TRBV2	NA	NA	TRBJ2-3	CASISELLADTQYF	TGTGCCAGCATTTCCGAGCTATTGGCAGATACGCAGTATTTT
TRBV11-2	NA	TRBD1	TRBJ2-5	CASSWPGQGQETQYF	TGTGCCAGCAGCTGGCCGGGACAGGGACAAGAGACCCAGTACTTC
TRBV5-1	NA	NA	TRBJ2-1	CASSLFTGSSYNEQFF	TGCGCCAGCAGCTTGTTTACGGGGAGCTCCTACAATGAGCAGTTCTTC
TRBV6-6	NA	TRBD1	TRBJ1-4	CASSQRGQANEKLFF	TGTGCCAGCAGCCAAAGGGGGCAGGCAAATGAAAAACTGTTTTTT
TRBV19	NA	TRBD1	TRBJ1-5	CASRRQGDQPQHF	TGTGCCAGTAGACGACAGGGGGATCAGCCCCAGCATTTT
TRBV5-1	NA	NA	TRBJ2-7	CASTSDSYEQYF	TGCGCCAGCACTAGCGACAGTTACGAGCAGTACTTC
TRBV18	few	TRBD1	TRBJ2-7	CASSPGQGSYEQYF	TGTGCCAGCTCGCCGGGACAGGGTTCCTACGAGCAGTACTTC
TRBV14	NA	TRBD1	TRBJ2-7	CASRGQGAYEQYF	TGTGCCAGCAGGGGACAGGGGGCCTACGAGCAGTACTTC
TRBV19	NA	NA	TRBJ1-1	CASSIPRGDRTEAFF	TGTGCCAGTAGTATCCCCAGGGGTGATAGGACTGAAGCTTTCTTT
TRBV10-3	NA	TRBD1	TRBJ1-3	CAISRDRGFGNTIYF	TGTGCCATCAGCCGGGACAGGGGTTTTGGAAACACCATATATTTT
TRBV4-3	NA	NA	TRBJ2-7	CASSQESTYEQYF	TGCGCCAGCAGCCAAGAATCAACCTACGAACAGTACTTC
TRBV5-1	NA	TRBD1	TRBJ2-2	CASSLGGADTGELFF	TGCGCCAGCAGCTTAGGGGGCGCGGACACCGGGGAGCTGTTTTTT
TRBV19	NA	NA	TRBJ2-6	CASSIYLVSGANVLTF	TGTGCCAGTAGTATCTATCTCGTCTCTGGGGCCAACGTCCTGACTTTC
TRBV5-1	NA	NA	TRBJ2-7	CASSSDGGSSYEQYF	TGCGCCAGCAGCTCGGACGGCGGGTCGTCCTACGAGCAGTACTTC
TRBV19	NA	TRBD1	TRBJ2-5	CASTPPGQETQYF	TGTGCCAGTACCCCGCCGGGACAGGAGACCCAGTACTTC
TRBV29-1	NA	NA	TRBJ2-3	CSVEDVRGNVYTDTQYF	TGCAGCGTTGAAGATGTGCGGGGCAACGTTTACACAGATACGCAGTATTTT
TRBV19	NA	NA	TRBJ2-3	CASSIRVGAGTDTQYF	TGTGCCAGTAGTATCAGGGTAGGGGCAGGAACAGATACGCAGTATTTT
TRBV6-6	few	NA	TRBJ1-5	CASSYSWQGLNQPQHF	TGTGCCAGCAGTTACTCCTGGCAGGGGCTTAATCAGCCCCAGCATTTT
TRBV19	NA	TRBD2	TRBJ2-7	CASSVTSGTYEQYF	TGTGCCAGTAGTGTGACTAGCGGAACCTACGAGCAGTACTTC
TRBV7-8	once	NA	TRBJ1-5	CASSLGGGQPQHF	TGTGCCAGCAGCTTAGGAGGGGGTCAGCCCCAGCATTTT
TRBV15	NA	TRBD1	TRBJ2-7	CATSRLIQGARNEQYF	TGTGCCACCAGCAGACTAATACAGGGGGCGAGAAACGAGCAGTACTTC
TRBV28	once	TRBD2	TRBJ2-1	CASRQLANEQFF	TGTGCCAGCAGACAACTAGCGAATGAGCAGTTCTTC
TRBV19	NA	NA	TRBJ2-1	CASSIRPGLSSYNEQFF	TGTGCCAGTAGTATAAGGCCGGGACTGAGCTCCTACAATGAGCAGTTCTTC
TRBV5-1	NA	TRBD2	TRBJ2-1	CASSYGPFSGSNEQFF	TGCGCCAGCAGCTACGGACCCTTTAGCGGGAGCAATGAGCAGTTCTTC
TRBV4-2	few	NA	TRBJ2-7	CASSLHSSEQYF	TGTGCCAGCAGCCTCCATAGTAGCGAGCAGTACTTC
TRBV6-5	NA	TRBD1	TRBJ1-4	CASTRRQGEKLFF	TGTGCCAGCACCAGAAGACAGGGTGAAAAACTGTTTTTT
TRBV7-2	few	NA	TRBJ2-7	CASTAGGYEQYF	TGTGCCAGCACCGCTGGGGGGTACGAGCAGTACTTC
TRBV7-2	NA	TRBD2	TRBJ2-5	CASSLGLAGGGETQYF	TGTGCCAGCAGCCTGGGACTAGCGGGGGGAGGGGAGACCCAGTACTTC
TRBV28	NA	TRBD1	TRBJ2-7	CASSLTGGKYEQYF	TGTGCCAGCAGTCTCACAGGGGGCAAGTACGAGCAGTACTTC
TRBV4-1	NA	TRBD1	TRBJ1-1	CASSERQGAGGNTEAFF	TGCGCCAGCAGCGAGAGACAGGGTGCGGGAGGAAACACTGAAGCTTTCTTT
TRBV4-1	NA	NA	TRBJ2-4	CASSQGDFFILAKNIQYF	TGCGCCAGCAGCCAAGGGGACTTTTTTATTCTAGCCAAAAACATTCAGTACTTC